This T cell receptor beta chain originates from a study of technical replicates of blood from several donors. The method was immunoSEQ multiplex PCR; TCRdb's version includes in-frame clones alone and lacks a portion of them. The sample records around 76,000 clones, about nine tenths being singletons. Germline trimming cut 6 bases from V and 3 bases from J; bases unmatched to any gene: 5. From germline, CDR1 is MDHEN and CDR2 SYDVKM. This CDR3 has 13 amino acids. The sequencing input was T cells isolated from PBMCs. The J gene is TRBJ2-7, the V gene TRBV28; 7 bases are a match to TRBD2. The clonotype originates from a human donor in good health. The CDR3 loop is CASSAGALYEQYF. In DNA, the CDR3 is TGTGCCAGCAGCGCGGGAGCGCTCTACGAGCAGTACTTC.